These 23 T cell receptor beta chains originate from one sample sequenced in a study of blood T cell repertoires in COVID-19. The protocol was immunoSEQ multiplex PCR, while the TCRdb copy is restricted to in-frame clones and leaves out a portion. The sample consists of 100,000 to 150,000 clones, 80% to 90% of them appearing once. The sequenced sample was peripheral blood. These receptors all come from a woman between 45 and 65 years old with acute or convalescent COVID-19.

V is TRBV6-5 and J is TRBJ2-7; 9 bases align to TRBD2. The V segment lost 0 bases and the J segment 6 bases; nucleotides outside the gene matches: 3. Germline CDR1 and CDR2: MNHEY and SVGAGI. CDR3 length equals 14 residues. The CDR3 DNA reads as TGTGCCAGCAGTTACTCTGGGACTAGCTCCGAGCAGTACTTC. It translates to CASSYSGTSSEQYF.

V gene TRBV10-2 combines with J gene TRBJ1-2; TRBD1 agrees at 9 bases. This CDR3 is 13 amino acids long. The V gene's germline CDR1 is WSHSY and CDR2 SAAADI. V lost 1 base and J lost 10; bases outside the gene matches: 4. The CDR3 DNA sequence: TGCGCCAGCAGTGAGTTGGGACAGGGAATCTACACCTTC. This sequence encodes CASSELGQGIYTF.

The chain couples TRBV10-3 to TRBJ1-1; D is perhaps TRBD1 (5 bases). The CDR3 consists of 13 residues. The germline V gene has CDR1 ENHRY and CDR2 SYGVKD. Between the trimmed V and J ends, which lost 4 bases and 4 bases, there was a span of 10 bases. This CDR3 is CAISGSGVTEAFF. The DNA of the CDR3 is TGTGCCATCAGTGGATCGGGGGTCACTGAAGCTTTCTTT.

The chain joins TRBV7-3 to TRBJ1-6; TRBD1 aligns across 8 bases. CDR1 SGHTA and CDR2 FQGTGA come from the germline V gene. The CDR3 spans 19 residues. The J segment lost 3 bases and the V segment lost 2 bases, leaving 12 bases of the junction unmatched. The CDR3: CASSLDGDRGQIYNSPLHF. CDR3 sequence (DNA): TGTGCCAGCAGCTTAGATGGCGACAGGGGCCAGATCTATAATTCACCCCTCCACTTT.

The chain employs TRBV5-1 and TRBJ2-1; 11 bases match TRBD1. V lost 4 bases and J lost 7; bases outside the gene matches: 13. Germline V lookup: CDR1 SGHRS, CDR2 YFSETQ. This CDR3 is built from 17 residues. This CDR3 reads CASSVGSGTGGINEQFF. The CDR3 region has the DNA TGCGCCAGCAGCGTTGGATCCGGGACAGGGGGGATTAATGAGCAGTTCTTC.

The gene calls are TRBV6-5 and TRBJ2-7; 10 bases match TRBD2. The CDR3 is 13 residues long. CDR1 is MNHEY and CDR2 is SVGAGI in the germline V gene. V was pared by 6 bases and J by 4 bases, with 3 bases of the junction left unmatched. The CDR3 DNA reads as TGTGCCAGCAGCAGCGGGGGGGAATACGAGCAGTACTTC. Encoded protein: CASSSGGEYEQYF.

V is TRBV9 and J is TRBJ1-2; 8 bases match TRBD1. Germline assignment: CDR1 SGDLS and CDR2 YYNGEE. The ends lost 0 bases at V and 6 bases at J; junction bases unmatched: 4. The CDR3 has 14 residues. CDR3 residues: CASSVVSGGHGYTF. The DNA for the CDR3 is TGTGCCAGCAGCGTAGTCTCAGGGGGCCATGGCTACACCTTC.

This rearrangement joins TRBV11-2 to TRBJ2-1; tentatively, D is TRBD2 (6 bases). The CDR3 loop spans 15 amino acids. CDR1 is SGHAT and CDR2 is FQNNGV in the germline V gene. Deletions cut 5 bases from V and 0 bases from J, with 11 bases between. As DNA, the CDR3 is TGTGCCAGCAGCCGAAGCGGGCCCTCCTACAATGAGCAGTTCTTC. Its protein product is CASSRSGPSYNEQFF.

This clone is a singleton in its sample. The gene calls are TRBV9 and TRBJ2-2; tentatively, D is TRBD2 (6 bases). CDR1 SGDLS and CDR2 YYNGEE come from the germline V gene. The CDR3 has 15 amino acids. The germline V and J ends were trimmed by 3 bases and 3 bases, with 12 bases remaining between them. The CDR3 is CASSARTIDTGELFF. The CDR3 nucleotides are TGTGCCAGCAGCGCAAGGACTATCGACACCGGGGAGCTGTTTTTT.

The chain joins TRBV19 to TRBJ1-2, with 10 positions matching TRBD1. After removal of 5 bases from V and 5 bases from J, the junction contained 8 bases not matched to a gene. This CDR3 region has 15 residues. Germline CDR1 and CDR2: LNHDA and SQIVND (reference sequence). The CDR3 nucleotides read TGTGCCAGTAGTGTGGGACAGGGGATTGGTTATGGCTACACCTTC. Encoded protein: CASSVGQGIGYGYTF.

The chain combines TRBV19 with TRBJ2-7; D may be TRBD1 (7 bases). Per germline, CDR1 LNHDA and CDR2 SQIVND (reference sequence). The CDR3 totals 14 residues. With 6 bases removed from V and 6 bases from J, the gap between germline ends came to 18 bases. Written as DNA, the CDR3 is TGTGCCAGTAGCCAGGGGGGTTCGGGCCTCGAGCAGTACTTC. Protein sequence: CASSQGGSGLEQYF.

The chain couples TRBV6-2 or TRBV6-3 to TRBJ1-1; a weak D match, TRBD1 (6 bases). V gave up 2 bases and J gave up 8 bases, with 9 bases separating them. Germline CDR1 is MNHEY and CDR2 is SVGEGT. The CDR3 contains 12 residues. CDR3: CASSYRGHEAFF. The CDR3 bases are TGTGCCAGCAGTTACAGGGGACACGAAGCTTTCTTT.

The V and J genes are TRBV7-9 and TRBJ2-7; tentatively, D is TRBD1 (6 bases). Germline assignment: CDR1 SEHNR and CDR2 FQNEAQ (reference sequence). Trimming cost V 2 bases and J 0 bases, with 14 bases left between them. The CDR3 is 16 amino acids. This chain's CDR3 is CASSLMGARSSYEQYF. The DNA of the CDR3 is TGTGCCAGCAGCTTAATGGGGGCTAGGTCCTCCTACGAGCAGTACTTC.

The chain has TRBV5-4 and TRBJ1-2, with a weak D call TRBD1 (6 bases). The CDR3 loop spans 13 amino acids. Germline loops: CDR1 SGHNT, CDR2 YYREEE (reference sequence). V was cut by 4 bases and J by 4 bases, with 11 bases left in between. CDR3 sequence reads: CASSPGVVYGYTF. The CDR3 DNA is TGTGCCAGCAGCCCAGGGGTGGTCTATGGCTACACCTTC.

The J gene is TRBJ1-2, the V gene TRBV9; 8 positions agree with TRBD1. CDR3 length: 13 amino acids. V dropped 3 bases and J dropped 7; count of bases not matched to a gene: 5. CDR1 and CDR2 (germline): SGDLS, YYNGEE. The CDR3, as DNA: TGTGCCAGCAGCGCCAGGACAGGGTTTGGCTACACCTTC. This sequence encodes CASSARTGFGYTF.

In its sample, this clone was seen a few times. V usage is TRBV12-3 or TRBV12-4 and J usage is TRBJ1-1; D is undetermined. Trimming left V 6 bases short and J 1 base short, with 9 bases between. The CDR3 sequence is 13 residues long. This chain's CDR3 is CASRGTGNTEAFF. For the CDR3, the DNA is TGTGCCAGCAGAGGAACGGGGAACACTGAAGCTTTCTTT.

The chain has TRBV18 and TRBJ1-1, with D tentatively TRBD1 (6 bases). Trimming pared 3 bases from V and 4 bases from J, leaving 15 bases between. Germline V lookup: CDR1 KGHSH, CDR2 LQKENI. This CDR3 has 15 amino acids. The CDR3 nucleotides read TGTGCCAGCTCACCTTCCACAGGGCTGGCCACTGAAGCTTTCTTT. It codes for CASSPSTGLATEAFF.

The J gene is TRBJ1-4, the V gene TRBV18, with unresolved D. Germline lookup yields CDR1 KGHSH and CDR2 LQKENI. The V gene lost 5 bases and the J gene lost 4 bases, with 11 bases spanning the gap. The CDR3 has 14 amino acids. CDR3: CASSARGNNEKLFF. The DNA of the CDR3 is TGTGCCAGCTCAGCTCGCGGTAATAATGAAAAACTGTTTTTT.

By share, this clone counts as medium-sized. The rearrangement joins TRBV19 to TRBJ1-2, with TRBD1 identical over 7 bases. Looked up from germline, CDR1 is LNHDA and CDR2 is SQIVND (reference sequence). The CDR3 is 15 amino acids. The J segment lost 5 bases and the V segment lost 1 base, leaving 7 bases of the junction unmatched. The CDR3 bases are TGTGCCAGTAGTATAGGACAACAGGGGAATTATGGCTACACCTTC. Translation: CASSIGQQGNYGYTF.

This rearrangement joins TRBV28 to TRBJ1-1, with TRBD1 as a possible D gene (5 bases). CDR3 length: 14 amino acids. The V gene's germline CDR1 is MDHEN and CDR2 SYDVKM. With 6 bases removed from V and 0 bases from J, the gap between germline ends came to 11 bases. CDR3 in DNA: TGTGCCAGCAGCGGGGGAGACATGAACACTGAAGCTTTCTTT. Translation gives CASSGGDMNTEAFF.

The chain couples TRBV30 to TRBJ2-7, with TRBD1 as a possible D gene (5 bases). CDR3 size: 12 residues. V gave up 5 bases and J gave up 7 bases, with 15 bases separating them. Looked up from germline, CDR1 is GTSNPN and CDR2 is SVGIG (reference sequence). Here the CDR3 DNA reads TGTGCCTGGGGCCATGTCAGGGAAGAGCAGTACTTC. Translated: CAWGHVREEQYF.

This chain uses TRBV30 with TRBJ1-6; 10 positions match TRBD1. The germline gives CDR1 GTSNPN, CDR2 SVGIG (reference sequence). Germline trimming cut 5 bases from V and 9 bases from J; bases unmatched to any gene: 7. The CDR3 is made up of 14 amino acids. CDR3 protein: CAWGLGTGASPLHF. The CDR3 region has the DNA TGTGCCTGGGGCCTCGGGACAGGGGCTTCACCCCTCCACTTT.

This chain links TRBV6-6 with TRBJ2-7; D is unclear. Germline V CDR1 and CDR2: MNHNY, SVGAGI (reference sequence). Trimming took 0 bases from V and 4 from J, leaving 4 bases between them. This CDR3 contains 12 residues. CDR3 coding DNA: TGTGCCAGCAGTTACTCATCTTACGAGCAGTACTTC. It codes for CASSYSSYEQYF.